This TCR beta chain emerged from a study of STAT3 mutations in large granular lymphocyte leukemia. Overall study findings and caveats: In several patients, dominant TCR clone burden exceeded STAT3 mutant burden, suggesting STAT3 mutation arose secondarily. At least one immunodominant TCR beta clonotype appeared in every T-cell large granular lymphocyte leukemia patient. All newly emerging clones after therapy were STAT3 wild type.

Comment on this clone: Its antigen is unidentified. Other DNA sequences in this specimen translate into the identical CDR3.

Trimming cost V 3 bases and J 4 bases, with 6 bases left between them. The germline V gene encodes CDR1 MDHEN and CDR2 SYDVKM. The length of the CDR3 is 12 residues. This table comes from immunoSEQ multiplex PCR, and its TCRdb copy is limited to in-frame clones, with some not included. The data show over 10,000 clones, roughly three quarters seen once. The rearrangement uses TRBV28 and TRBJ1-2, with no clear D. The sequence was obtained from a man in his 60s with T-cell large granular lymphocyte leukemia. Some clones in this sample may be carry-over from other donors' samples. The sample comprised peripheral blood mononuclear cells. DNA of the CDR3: TGTGCCAGCAGTTTTGGAGCCTATGGCTACACCTTC. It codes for CASSFGAYGYTF.